This T cell receptor beta chain was documented in a study of T cell responses to AZD1222 COVID-19 vaccine. V gave up 6 bases and J gave up 0 bases, with 6 bases separating them. The CDR3 is 13 amino acids. CDR1 is MNHEY and CDR2 is SVGAGI in the germline V gene. The data were produced by immunoSEQ multiplex PCR, yet TCRdb's version contains in-frame clones alone and is incomplete. This sample yields about 150,000 clones, of which about 87% are seen a single time; roughly 3.5% belongs to the top ten. The source of this sequence is an adult in good health. This material consisted of peripheral blood, taken on day 0 of MenACWY control vaccination. V and J are TRBV6-5 and TRBJ2-1; D uncertain. The CDR3 loop is CASRMYSYNEQFF. CDR3 coding DNA: TGTGCCAGCAGAATGTACTCCTACAATGAGCAGTTCTTC.